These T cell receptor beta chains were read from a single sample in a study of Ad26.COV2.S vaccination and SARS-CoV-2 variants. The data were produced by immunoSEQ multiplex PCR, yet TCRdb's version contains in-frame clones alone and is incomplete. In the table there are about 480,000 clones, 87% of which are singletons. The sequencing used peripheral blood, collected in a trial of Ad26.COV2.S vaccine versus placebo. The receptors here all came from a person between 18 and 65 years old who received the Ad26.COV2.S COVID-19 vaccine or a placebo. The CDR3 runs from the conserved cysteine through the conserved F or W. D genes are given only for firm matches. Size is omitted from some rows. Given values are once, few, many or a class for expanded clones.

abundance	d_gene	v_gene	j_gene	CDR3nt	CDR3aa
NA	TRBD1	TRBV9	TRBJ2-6	TGTGCCAGCAGCGTGGACAGGGGTGCCCTTGGGGCCAACGTCCTGACTTTC	CASSVDRGALGANVLTF
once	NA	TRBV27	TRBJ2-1	TGTGCCAGCAGTTCGGGCAGAGGCTACAATGAGCAGTTCTTC	CASSSGRGYNEQFF
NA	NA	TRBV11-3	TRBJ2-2	TGTGCCAGCAGCTTAGGGGAGCCTTGGGGGTCGGACACCGGGGAGCTGTTTTTT	CASSLGEPWGSDTGELFF
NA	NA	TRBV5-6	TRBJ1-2	TGTGCCAGCAGCCGATACCGGACAGCCACCGTGAATTATGGCTACACCTTC	CASSRYRTATVNYGYTF
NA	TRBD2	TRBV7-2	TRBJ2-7	TGTGCCAGCAGCCCCCCGGGACTAGCGGTCCACGAGCAGTACTTC	CASSPPGLAVHEQYF
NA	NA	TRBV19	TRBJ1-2	TGTGCCAGTAGTATTGGCCTTCTCGGCGGCTACACCTTC	CASSIGLLGGYTF
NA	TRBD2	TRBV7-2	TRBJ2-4	TGTGCCAGCAGCTTAGTCCTAGCGGGAGGGCCAGGAAACATTCAGTACTTC	CASSLVLAGGPGNIQYF
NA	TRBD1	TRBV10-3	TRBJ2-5	TGTGCCATCAGTGAGTCGAGCGGGACAGGGTTGGAGACCCAGTACTTC	CAISESSGTGLETQYF
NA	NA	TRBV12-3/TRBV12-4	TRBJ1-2	TGTGCCAGCACCCTAGGGGGGGCCAGTGGCTACACCTTC	CASTLGGASGYTF
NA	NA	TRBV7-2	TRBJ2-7	TGTGCCAGCAGCTTATCTACTAGGGGGGGCTACGAGCAGTACTTC	CASSLSTRGGYEQYF
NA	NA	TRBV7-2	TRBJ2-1	TGTGCCAGCAGCCCGGGAGCGGTGAATGAGCAGTTCTTC	CASSPGAVNEQFF
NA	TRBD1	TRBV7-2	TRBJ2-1	TGTGCCAGCAGCACCCCGGACAGGGAGATACGGGATGAGCAGTTCTTC	CASSTPDREIRDEQFF
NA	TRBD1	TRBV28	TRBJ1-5	TGTGCCAGCACCGTTGTGGGGGGACAGAGCAATCAGCCCCAGCATTTT	CASTVVGGQSNQPQHF
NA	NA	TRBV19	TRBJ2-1	TGTGCCAGTAGTATAGATGGCAGGTGGGGCTCCTACAATGAGCAGTTCTTC	CASSIDGRWGSYNEQFF
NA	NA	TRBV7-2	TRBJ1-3	TGTGCCAGCAGCCCCCGAGCTGGAAACACCATATATTTT	CASSPRAGNTIYF
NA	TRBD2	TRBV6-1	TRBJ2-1	TGTGCCAGCAGTGAATGGGGACTAGCGCCACAGTTCTTC	CASSEWGLAPQFF
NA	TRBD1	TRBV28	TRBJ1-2	TGTGCCAGCAGTGCGACAGGGTTTGGCTATGGCTACACCTTC	CASSATGFGYGYTF
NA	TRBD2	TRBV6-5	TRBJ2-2	TGTGCCAGCAGCTGGTCTCGGGAGGTCGGGGAGCTGTTTTTT	CASSWSREVGELFF
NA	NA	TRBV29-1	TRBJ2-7	TGCAGCGTTGAAGATTGGCGGGCGGGTTCCTACGAGCAGTACTTC	CSVEDWRAGSYEQYF
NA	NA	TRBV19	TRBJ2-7	TGTGCCAGTAGTGTCGGACAGACTTACGAGCAGTACTTC	CASSVGQTYEQYF